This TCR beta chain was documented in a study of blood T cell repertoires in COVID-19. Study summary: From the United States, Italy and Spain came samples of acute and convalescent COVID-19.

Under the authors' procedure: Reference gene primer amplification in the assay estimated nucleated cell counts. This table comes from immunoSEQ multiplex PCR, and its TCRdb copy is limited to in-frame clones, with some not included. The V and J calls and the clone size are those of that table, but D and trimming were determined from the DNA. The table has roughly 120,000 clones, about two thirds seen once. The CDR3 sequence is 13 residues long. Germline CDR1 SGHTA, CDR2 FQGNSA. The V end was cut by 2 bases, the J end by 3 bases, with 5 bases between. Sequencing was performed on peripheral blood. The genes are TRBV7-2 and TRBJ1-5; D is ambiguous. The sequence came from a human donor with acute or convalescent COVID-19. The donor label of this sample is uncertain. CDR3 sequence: CASSLSPNQPQHF. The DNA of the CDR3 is TGTGCCAGCAGCTTATCTCCCAATCAGCCCCAGCATTTT. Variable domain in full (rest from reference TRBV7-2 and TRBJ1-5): GAGVSQSPSNKVTEKGKDVELRCDPISGHTALYWYRQSLGQGLEFLIYFQGNSAPDKSGLPSDRFSAERTGGSVSTLTIQRTQQEDSAVYLCASSLSPNQPQHFGDGTRLSIL.